This T cell receptor beta chain derives from a study of human T cells and chemical hapten exposure. Study as a whole: Patients, mostly women, had alopecia areata, alopecia totalis or alopecia universalis. TCR yield per sample varied, mainly due to pooled library volumes.

TCRdb re-called the RACE reads through MiXCR, storing one row per CDR3 protein. The data contain under 200,000 distinct CDR3 sequences, 14% of them singletons. Sample time point: patch test 1, 2 weeks after DPC sensitization. The treatment denotes: therapeutic diphenylcyclopropenone sensitization with weekly scalp DPC. The drawing of blood occurred before each patch test was applied. Non-pregnant alopecia patients aged 18 to 70, suitable for DPC therapy. This clonotype was counted at least ten times. One junction end does not reproduce the germline sequence, and a read error may be involved. The receptor comes from a woman between 25 and 40 years old with alopecia areata. Some clones in this sample may be carry-over from other donors' samples. The specimen was whole blood, collected in connection with sensitization to the hapten diphenylcyclopropenone (DPC).

The CDR3 loop is CSVEDGRVRVF. The CDR3 nucleotides read TGCAGCGTTGAAGATGGAAGGGTCCGGGTCTTT. The chain uses TRBV29-1 and TRBJ1-1; D remains ambiguous. CDR1 is SQVTM, CDR2 ANQGSEA, per germline. The CDR3 totals 11 residues.